A single sample is the source of the 30 T cell receptor beta chains below, sequenced in a study of cytomegalovirus exposure and HLA in healthy donors. Clones were sequenced by immunoSEQ multiplex PCR, and TCRdb holds only the in-frame ones, with some missing. The table records about 270,000 clones, 80% to 90% of them present only once. Sequences were obtained from PBMCs. These receptor sequences come from a woman between 18 and 30 years old in good health and CMV-seronegative.

The chain couples TRBV7-9 to TRBJ2-7; 8 bases fit TRBD1. Germline V gene sequence: CDR1 SEHNR, CDR2 FQNEAQ (reference sequence). This CDR3 has 16 amino acids. Trimming took 4 bases from V and 2 from J; bases not matched to a gene: 10. CDR3 in DNA: TGTGCCAGCAGCTACCCTGGGACAGGAGACACCTACGAGCAGTACTTC. This encodes CASSYPGTGDTYEQYF.

The rearrangement joins TRBV4-1 to TRBJ2-6; TRBD2 matches at 10 bases. The V gene end was trimmed by 8 bases and the J gene end by 2 bases; junction bases not matched to a gene: 15. The CDR3 has 19 residues. Per the germline V gene, CDR1 is MGHRA and CDR2 is YSYEKL. In DNA form, the CDR3 reads TGCGCCAGCGCCTATCGGCCTAGCGGGAGTAGGGCTGGGGCCAACGTCCTGACTTTC. Amino acid sequence: CASAYRPSGSRAGANVLTF.

The chain has TRBV28 and TRBJ2-7; 7 bases align to TRBD1. J lost 3 bases, V lost 8 bases, and 4 bases had no gene match. This CDR3 has 12 residues. CDR1 and CDR2 (germline): MDHEN, SYDVKM. The CDR3 DNA is TGTGCCAGCTGGGACAGAGACTACGAGCAGTACTTC. Protein sequence: CASWDRDYEQYF.

This clone was recorded at least ten times. The chain recombines TRBV6-4 with TRBJ2-3, with D perhaps TRBD2 (6 bases). The V end was cut by 3 bases, the J end by 2 bases, with 18 bases between. Germline V gene lookup returns CDR1 MRHNA and CDR2 SNTAGT. There are 17 residues in the CDR3. CDR3 sequence (DNA): TGTGCCAGCAGTGAGCACCACAGCGGAGGGACCACAGATACGCAGTATTTT. Residues: CASSEHHSGGTTDTQYF.

The chain has TRBV27 and TRBJ1-2; no clear D. V dropped 0 bases and J dropped 10 bases, with 18 bases sitting between them. Germline V gene sequence: CDR1 MNHEY, CDR2 SMNVEV (reference sequence). The CDR3 loop spans 15 amino acids. CDR3 protein: CASSLSTVSGFDYTF. The CDR3 DNA is TGTGCCAGCAGTTTATCCACAGTGAGTGGTTTCGACTACACCTTC.

The V and J genes are TRBV2 and TRBJ2-7; 9 nucleotides line up with TRBD1. The CDR3 runs 14 residues. V shed 7 bases, J shed 2 bases, and the junction held 6 bases outside the gene matches. Germline V gene lookup returns CDR1 SNHLY and CDR2 FYNNEI. In DNA form, the CDR3 reads TGTGCCAGCACCTCACAGGGGGCGGCCTACGAGCAGTACTTC. Its translation: CASTSQGAAYEQYF.

Worth noting for this clone: This CDR3 is also generated by other DNA sequences in the sample. This chain joins TRBV5-1 and TRBJ2-3; D is undetermined. Trimming pared 0 bases from V and 4 bases from J, leaving 3 bases between. CDR3 length: 12 amino acids. The V gene's germline CDR1 is SGHRS and CDR2 YFSETQ. For the CDR3, the DNA is TGCGCCAGCAGCTTGGGAGCAGATACGCAGTATTTT. Protein sequence: CASSLGADTQYF.

This clone was observed a few times. The chain combines TRBV30 with TRBJ1-2, with TRBD1 as a possible D gene (6 bases). This CDR3 has 15 residues. CDR1 GTSNPN and CDR2 SVGIG come from the germline V gene (reference sequence). The ends were cut back, 0 bases at V and 5 bases at J, with 16 bases in the middle. In DNA, the CDR3 is TGTGCCTGGAGTGTACCTGAGGCAGGGGCTTATGGCTACACCTTC. Its protein product is CAWSVPEAGAYGYTF.

The chain is built from TRBV7-9 and TRBJ1-4; TRBD1 agrees at 8 bases. V lost 5 bases, J lost 7 bases, and 6 bases stayed unmatched. The CDR3 length is 14 residues. Looked up from germline, CDR1 is SEHNR and CDR2 is FQNEAQ (reference sequence). The CDR3 loop reads CASSHRGRGEKLFF. The DNA of the CDR3 is TGTGCCAGCAGCCACAGGGGGAGAGGTGAAAAACTGTTTTTT.

V gene TRBV11-1 combines with J gene TRBJ2-7, with a tentative D call TRBD2 (7 bases). Trimming cost V 8 bases and J 3 bases, with 23 bases left between them. The CDR3 loop spans 16 amino acids. Germline CDR1 reads SGHAT; CDR2 reads FQDESV (reference sequence). CDR3: CASELSGEGILYEQYF. CDR3 sequence (DNA): TGTGCCAGCGAACTCTCAGGGGAGGGGATTCTCTACGAGCAGTACTTC.

Only a few counts were recorded for this clone. The genes are TRBV28 and TRBJ2-7; D remains unclear. The germline V gene encodes CDR1 MDHEN and CDR2 SYDVKM. The CDR3 is made up of 14 amino acids. Trimming removed 6 bases at V and 0 bases at J, with 12 bases between. CDR3 in DNA: TGTGCCAGCAGGCCAGAGGTCGGCTCCTACGAGCAGTACTTC. It codes for CASRPEVGSYEQYF.

The rearrangement joins TRBV12-5 to TRBJ1-1; no clear D. Trimming cost V 2 bases and J 3 bases, with 16 bases left between them. Germline V gene sequence: CDR1 LGHNT, CDR2 FRNRAP. The CDR3 has 16 residues. CDR3 DNA sequence: TGTGCTAGTGGTTTGTGGAGAGTGCTCGGTGACACTGAAGCTTTCTTT. Protein sequence: CASGLWRVLGDTEAFF.

The J gene is TRBJ1-6, the V gene TRBV7-2, with a possible D match to TRBD1 (5 bases). The CDR3 consists of 17 residues. Germline V gene lookup returns CDR1 SGHTA and CDR2 FQGNSA. V was cut by 5 bases and J by 8 bases, with 22 bases left in between. This CDR3 is CASSPGGVREPHSPLHF. DNA of the CDR3: TGTGCCAGCAGCCCCGGGGGGGTCAGAGAGCCCCATTCACCCCTCCACTTT.

J is TRBJ1-1 and V is TRBV9; tentative D call: TRBD1 (6 bases). The CDR3 has 16 residues. V lost 3 bases, J lost 3 bases, and 18 bases lay in between. Germline CDR1 is SGDLS and CDR2 is YYNGEE. This chain's CDR3 is CASSEGVRGTDTEAFF. The DNA for the CDR3 is TGTGCCAGCAGCGAGGGGGTTAGGGGAACAGACACTGAAGCTTTCTTT.

The rearrangement links TRBV7-2 to TRBJ1-2, with D maybe TRBD1 (6 bases). Germline lookup yields CDR1 SGHTA and CDR2 FQGNSA. Trimming shortened V by 5 bases and J by 1 base, and 11 bases separated the two germline ends. CDR3 length: 14 amino acids. The CDR3 region is CASSPRTDNYGYTF. As DNA, the CDR3 is TGTGCCAGCAGCCCAAGGACAGATAACTATGGCTACACCTTC. Filled out from reference TRBV7-2 and TRBJ1-2, the complete variable domain reads GAGVSQSPSNKVTEKGKDVELRCDPISGHTALYWYRQSLGQGLEFLIYFQGNSAPDKSGLPSDRFSAERTGGSVSTLTIQRTQQEDSAVYLCASSPRTDNYGYTFGSGTRLTVV.

The V call is TRBV7-9, the J call TRBJ2-7; TRBD2 is a possible D gene (7 bases). Germline loops: CDR1 SEHNR, CDR2 FQNEAQ (reference sequence). This CDR3 comprises 15 residues. Between the trimmed V and J ends, which lost 1 base and 2 bases, there was a span of 12 bases. In DNA, the CDR3 is TGTGCCAGCAGCTTAGAGCGGGGACAAGCCTACGAGCAGTACTTC. As protein: CASSLERGQAYEQYF.

The chain employs TRBV18 and TRBJ2-1; tentative D call: TRBD1 (5 bases). CDR1 KGHSH and CDR2 LQKENI come from the germline V gene. The CDR3 totals 16 residues. With 1 base removed from V and 0 bases from J, the gap between germline ends came to 10 bases. For the CDR3, the DNA is TGTGCCAGCTCACCACTGGGGCGGACCTCCTACAATGAGCAGTTCTTC. This translates into CASSPLGRTSYNEQFF.

The chain links TRBV7-9 to TRBJ2-7; 11 bases align to TRBD1. V lost 2 bases, J lost 12 bases, and 3 bases stayed unmatched. The CDR3 is made up of 12 amino acids. Germline CDR1 and CDR2: SEHNR and FQNEAQ (reference sequence). The CDR3 reads CASSLQGQGAYF. For the CDR3, the DNA is TGTGCCAGCAGCTTACAAGGACAGGGGGCGTACTTC. The whole variable domain, remainder taken from reference TRBV7-9 and TRBJ2-7, is DTGVSQNPRHKITKRGQNVTFRCDPISEHNRLYWYRQTLGQGPEFLTYFQNEAQLEKSRLLSDRFSAERPKGSFSTLEIQRTEQGDSAMYLCASSLQGQGAYFGPGTRLTVT.

The chain couples TRBV5-6 to TRBJ1-3; 7 nucleotides match TRBD1. V dropped 4 bases and J dropped 4; count of bases not matched to a gene: 5. Germline-derived CDR1 and CDR2 are SGHDT and YYEEEE. The CDR3 consists of 14 residues. The CDR3 sequence is CASSRQGSGNTIYF. The CDR3 coding sequence is TGTGCCAGCAGCCGACAGGGATCCGGAAACACCATATATTTT.

The chain links TRBV5-1 to TRBJ1-2; the D is unclear. The CDR3 totals 12 residues. Germline V gives CDR1 SGHRS, CDR2 YFSETQ. Trimming removed 0 bases from V and 8 bases from J, with 8 bases in between. This CDR3 reads CASSLGAEGYTF. The CDR3 DNA reads TGCGCCAGCAGCTTGGGAGCGGAGGGCTACACCTTC.

The J gene is TRBJ1-3, the V gene TRBV10-3, with 7 bases that match TRBD1. Germline trimming cut 4 bases from V and 2 bases from J; bases unmatched to any gene: 11. CDR3 length: 17 residues. The V gene's germline CDR1 is ENHRY and CDR2 SYGVKD. The CDR3 loop reads CAISVAGGQSAGNTIYF. The CDR3 DNA reads as TGTGCCATCAGTGTAGCGGGGGGACAGTCTGCTGGAAACACCATATATTTT.

This clone has just a few counts. The V call is TRBV11-1, the J call TRBJ2-7, with D tentatively TRBD1 (5 bases). V shed 1 base and J shed 5 bases, with 15 bases lying between them. The CDR3 consists of 15 residues. Per the germline V gene, CDR1 is SGHAT and CDR2 is FQDESV (reference sequence). CDR3 coding DNA: TGTGCCAGCAGCTTAGAGGACGGAGACAGCCACGAGCAGTACTTC. Its protein product is CASSLEDGDSHEQYF.

The rearrangement links TRBV5-1 to TRBJ2-3; 10 bases line up with TRBD2. The length of the CDR3 is 17 residues. V lost 4 bases and J lost 0; bases outside the gene matches: 8. Germline lookup yields CDR1 SGHRS and CDR2 YFSETQ. The CDR3 loop is CASSPIPTSGSTDTQYF. CDR3 nucleotide sequence: TGCGCCAGCAGCCCAATTCCGACTAGCGGGAGCACAGATACGCAGTATTTT.

The chain carries TRBV7-9 and TRBJ2-3; D not resolved. The germline V and J ends were trimmed by 6 bases and 9 bases, with 7 bases remaining between them. The CDR3 contains 10 residues. Germline V gene sequence: CDR1 SEHNR, CDR2 FQNEAQ (reference sequence). The CDR3 coding sequence is TGTGCCAGCAGTTCAGGAACGCAGTATTTT. Amino acids: CASSSGTQYF.

The chain couples TRBV4-3 to TRBJ2-7; 7 bases agree with TRBD2. V was clipped by 2 bases and J by 4 bases; unmatched bases: 17. Germline V gene lookup returns CDR1 LGHNA and CDR2 YSLEER. The length of the CDR3 is 18 residues. The CDR3 here is CASSQRRQGGSPRYEQYF. In nucleotides, the CDR3 is TGCGCCAGCAGCCAAAGGCGGCAGGGAGGGTCCCCGCGTTACGAGCAGTACTTC.

This clone was detected only once. The J gene is TRBJ1-5, the V gene TRBV7-2, with a weak D call TRBD1 (6 bases). Trimming shortened V by 8 bases and J by 3 bases, and 11 bases separated the two germline ends. CDR3 length: 13 residues. CDR1 is SGHTA, CDR2 FQGNSA, per germline. CDR3 residues: CASRGQINQPQHF. CDR3 nucleotides: TGTGCCAGCCGCGGACAGATCAATCAGCCCCAGCATTTT.

This clone was counted once. The J gene is TRBJ1-1, the V gene TRBV10-1, with 7 positions matching TRBD1. Germline V gives CDR1 WNHNN, CDR2 SYGVQD (reference sequence). This CDR3 is built from 13 residues. J gave up 6 bases and V 3 bases, and 4 bases lay outside the gene matches. This CDR3 reads CASSEQGYSEAFF. The DNA for the CDR3 is TGCGCCAGCAGTGAACAGGGGTATTCTGAAGCTTTCTTT.

V usage is TRBV4-1 and J usage is TRBJ2-2, with 7 bases that match TRBD2. Germline V gene sequence: CDR1 MGHRA, CDR2 YSYEKL. CDR3 length: 18 residues. V shed 4 bases, J shed 1 base, and the junction held 12 bases outside the gene matches. The CDR3 region is CASSPISGTNKNTGELFF. The DNA for the CDR3 is TGCGCCAGCAGCCCAATCAGCGGGACCAACAAGAACACCGGGGAGCTGTTTTTT.

This rearrangement joins TRBV6-5 to TRBJ2-6, with 8 bases matching TRBD1. The CDR3 consists of 15 residues. The junction had 4 bases not matched to a gene; V was cut back by 6 bases and J by 3 bases. The germline V gene encodes CDR1 MNHEY and CDR2 SVGAGI. The CDR3 protein is CASSQTGVGANVLTF. Written as DNA, the CDR3 is TGTGCCAGCAGCCAGACAGGGGTTGGGGCCAACGTCCTGACTTTC.

The chain is built from TRBV10-1 and TRBJ2-7, with 7 nucleotides matching TRBD1. The V gene's germline CDR1 is WNHNN and CDR2 SYGVQD (reference sequence). The CDR3 runs 13 residues. V dropped 5 bases and J dropped 3; count of bases not matched to a gene: 4. The CDR3 sequence is CASSLRQGYEQYF. The CDR3, as DNA: TGCGCCAGCAGTCTTAGACAGGGCTACGAGCAGTACTTC.